Each of the 12 T cell receptor beta chains below was sequenced from the same sample in a study of CD8 T cells in Susac syndrome (dated by TCRdb to between 2018 and 2020). The method was the immunoSEQ multiplex PCR assay. RNA was extracted using the RNeasy kit, and about 0.5 to 1 ug of the RNA was reverse transcribed with random hexamers. TCRdb itself trimmed the public reads at Q25 with fastp, ran MiXCR and retained productive beta chains. Rows with one shared CDR3 protein collapse into an entry with the most common genes and DNA. This sample gives under 550,000 distinct CDR3 sequences in total; around 85% of them show up just once. The ten top clones hold about 0.1% of the sample. The sample comprised CD8+ T cells from PBMCs. These receptors were collected from a human donor with multiple sclerosis.

The CDR3 protein is CASRPIGLRTNEKLFF. The CDR3 DNA sequence: TGTGCCAGCAGACCCATAGGACTGAGAACTAATGAAAAACTGTTTTTT. The chain is built from TRBV6-1 and TRBJ1-4; D not certain. Trimming shortened V by 6 bases and J by 1 base, and 15 bases separated the two germline ends. The germline V gene encodes CDR1 MNHNS and CDR2 SASEGT. The CDR3 runs to 16 residues.

This clonotype was seen just once. This sequence joins TRBV12-3 or TRBV12-4 and TRBJ2-5; D unresolved. V lost 1 base and J 0 bases, leaving 9 bases between the germline ends. This CDR3 has 15 residues. CDR3 loop: CASSLGPLYQETQYF. For the CDR3, the DNA is TGTGCCAGCAGTTTAGGTCCGTTGTACCAAGAGACCCAGTACTTC.

This clonotype was seen only a few times. The V and J genes are TRBV12-3 or TRBV12-4 and TRBJ2-7; D not certain. This CDR3 comprises 15 residues. V was cut by 4 bases and J by 2 bases, with 15 bases left in between. CDR3 sequence: CASSSSDGPTYEQYF. CDR3 DNA: TGTGCCAGCAGTTCCTCGGACGGTCCCACCTACGAGCAGTACTTC.

The V call is TRBV5-4, the J call TRBJ2-1; D possibly corresponds to TRBD2 (7 bases). The CDR3 sequence is 17 residues long. V lost 0 bases to trimming and J lost 4 bases, with 17 bases between them. Per germline, CDR1 SGHNT and CDR2 YYREEE (reference sequence). CDR3 protein: CASSLGTLGGAYNEQFF. The CDR3 DNA is TGTGCCAGCAGCTTGGGGACATTAGGGGGGGCTTACAATGAGCAGTTCTTC.

The CDR3 protein is CASSQGVGADTQYF. The CDR3 nucleotides are TGTGCCAGCAGTCAGGGAGTGGGCGCAGATACGCAGTATTTT. V is TRBV6-2 or TRBV6-3 and J is TRBJ2-3, with D tentatively TRBD1 or TRBD2 (5 bases each). The V end was cut by 5 bases, the J end by 4 bases, with 13 bases between. Germline V CDR1 and CDR2: MNHEY, SVGEGT. The CDR3 extends over 14 amino acids.

This clonotype was seen just once. The chain links TRBV5-1 to TRBJ2-2, with TRBD1 matching over 9 bases. Trimming took 3 bases from V and 1 from J; bases not matched to a gene: 4. Germline loops: CDR1 SGHRS, CDR2 YFSETQ. This CDR3 is 16 amino acids long. The CDR3 DNA reads as TGCGCCAGCAGCTCGGGACAGGGTGAGAACACCGGGGAGCTGTTTTTT. Protein: CASSSGQGENTGELFF.

The chain combines TRBV7-9 with TRBJ2-7; D may be TRBD1 (5 bases). The V end lost 5 bases, the J end lost 3 bases, and 20 bases lay between the germline ends. The CDR3 has 16 amino acids. The germline CDR1 and CDR2 sequences are SEHNR and FQNEAQ (reference sequence). The CDR3 sequence: CASSPETPRVLYEQYF. In DNA, the CDR3 is TGTGCCAGCAGCCCCGAAACTCCCAGGGTCCTCTACGAGCAGTACTTC.

This chain links TRBV7-2 with TRBJ2-1; 7 nucleotides match TRBD1. Germline trimming cut 4 bases from V and 5 bases from J; bases unmatched to any gene: 5. The length of the CDR3 is 14 residues. Germline V gene lookup returns CDR1 SGHTA and CDR2 FQGNSA. Here the CDR3 reads CASSSRDSHNEQFF. The CDR3 DNA sequence: TGTGCCAGCAGCTCCCGGGACAGCCACAATGAGCAGTTCTTC.

This clonotype was detected only a few times. J is TRBJ2-5 and V is TRBV10-3; 9 bases fit TRBD1. This CDR3 is built from 15 residues. CDR1 and CDR2 (germline): ENHRY, SYGVKD. J was trimmed by 5 bases and V by 2 bases; bases with no gene match: 6. CDR3 region: CAISETGGREETQYF. In nucleotides, the CDR3 is TGTGCCATCAGTGAGACAGGGGGCCGCGAGGAGACCCAGTACTTC.

The genes are TRBV29-1 and TRBJ1-1; D uncertain. The V gene's germline CDR1 is SQVTM and CDR2 ANQGSEA. This CDR3 has 12 amino acids. V was clipped by 3 bases and J by 5 bases, with 10 bases between them. CDR3 region: CSVDRAPTEAFF. CDR3 DNA: TGCAGCGTTGACCGCGCACCAACTGAAGCTTTCTTT.

The CDR3 nucleotides are TGTGCCACCACCCCCTCGGCCGATTTGTACTTC. This gives the protein CATTPSADLYF. The chain couples TRBV7-9 to TRBJ2-5, with D uncertain. Trimming took 10 bases from V and 13 from J, leaving 19 bases between them. This CDR3 comprises 11 residues. Germline lookup yields CDR1 SEHNR and CDR2 FQNEAQ (reference sequence).

The chain uses TRBV5-1 and TRBJ2-5; 11 bases line up with TRBD2. The CDR3 is 16 residues long. Looked up from germline, CDR1 is SGHRS and CDR2 is YFSETQ. The junction had 11 bases not matched to a gene; V was cut back by 9 bases and J by 1 base. CDR3 nucleotide sequence: TGCGCCACCTCCGAAGGGACTAGCGGCCTCCAAGAGACCCAGTACTTC. This encodes CATSEGTSGLQETQYF. Supplemented by reference TRBV5-1 and TRBJ2-5, the full variable domain reads KAGVTQTPRYLIKTRGQQVTLSCSPISGHRSVSWYQQTPGQGLQFLFEYFSETQRNKGNFPGRFSGRQFSNSRSEMNVSTLELGDSALYLCATSEGTSGLQETQYFGPGTRLLVL.